This T cell receptor beta chain originates from a study of glioma-infiltrating T cells. This clonotype occurred many times. With 10 bases removed from V and 4 bases from J, the gap between germline ends came to 15 bases. The germline gives CDR1 MNHNS, CDR2 SASEGT. This CDR3 is 13 amino acids long. TCR alpha and beta CDR3 regions were amplified from RNA using iRepertoire nested multiplex PCR. TCRdb fed the multiplex PCR reads into MiXCR, producing one record per CDR3 protein. The data show 95,000 to 150,000 distinct CDR3 sequences, roughly 24% seen once. The sequence was obtained from a human donor with low-grade glioma or glioblastoma, undergoing nonglioma brain surgery, or in good health (not recorded which). V and J are TRBV6-1 and TRBJ2-3; D gene uncertain. Sample: glioma tissue, nonneoplastic brain tissue, or PBMCs (not recorded which). Written as DNA, the CDR3 is TGTGCCACCATCCTCGCCGGCGCAGATACGCAGTATTTT. Amino acid sequence: CATILAGADTQYF.